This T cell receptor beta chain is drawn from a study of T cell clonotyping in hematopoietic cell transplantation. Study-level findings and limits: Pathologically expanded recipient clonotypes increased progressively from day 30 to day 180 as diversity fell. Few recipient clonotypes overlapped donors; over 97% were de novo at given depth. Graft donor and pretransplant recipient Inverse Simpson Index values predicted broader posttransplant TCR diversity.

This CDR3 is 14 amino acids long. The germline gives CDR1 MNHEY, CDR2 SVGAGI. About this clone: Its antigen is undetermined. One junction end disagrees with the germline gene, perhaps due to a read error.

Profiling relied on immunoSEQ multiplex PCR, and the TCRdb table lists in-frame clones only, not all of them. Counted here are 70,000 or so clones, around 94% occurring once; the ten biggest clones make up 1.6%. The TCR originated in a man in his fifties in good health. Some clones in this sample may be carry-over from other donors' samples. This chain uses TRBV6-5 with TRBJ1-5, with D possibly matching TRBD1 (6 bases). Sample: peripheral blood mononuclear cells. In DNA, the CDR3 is TGTGCCAGCAGGCTCGACAGGAGCAATCAGTCCCAGCATTTT. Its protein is CASRLDRSNQSQHF.